The 12 T cell receptor beta chains below all came from one sample that was sequenced in a study of identifying expanded T cells in peripheral blood. Clones were read by immunoSEQ multiplex PCR, and TCRdb kept only the in-frame ones, dropping some. The table has 70,000 or so clones, roughly 90% seen once. Sample: blood. Receptor source: a person between 18 and 75 years old in good health.

The rearrangement links TRBV4-1 to TRBJ2-1, with D tentatively TRBD2 (5 bases). Per germline, CDR1 MGHRA and CDR2 YSYEKL. V was shortened by 0 bases and J by 0 bases, with 12 bases between the two germline ends. This CDR3 region has 17 residues. The CDR3 nucleotides are TGCGCCAGCAGCCAAGAGGGTCTCCGGGGCTCCTACAATGAGCAGTTCTTC. Its translation is CASSQEGLRGSYNEQFF.

This rearrangement joins TRBV7-9 to TRBJ1-2; maybe TRBD1 (5 bases). Trimming removed 5 bases at V and 1 base at J, with 17 bases between. This CDR3 contains 16 residues. Per the germline V gene, CDR1 is SEHNR and CDR2 is FQNEAQ (reference sequence). The CDR3 loop is CASSRHNSGLNYGYTF. The CDR3 DNA reads TGTGCCAGCAGCCGACACAATTCGGGGCTTAACTATGGCTACACCTTC.

The chain recombines TRBV28 with TRBJ2-7; 8 nucleotides line up with TRBD1. This CDR3 comprises 15 residues. V dropped 4 bases and J dropped 2; count of bases not matched to a gene: 7. Germline CDR1 MDHEN, CDR2 SYDVKM. CDR3 sequence reads: CASSSPGGRAYEQYF. In DNA, the CDR3 is TGTGCCAGCAGTTCCCCAGGGGGCAGGGCCTACGAGCAGTACTTC.

The chain has TRBV6-5 and TRBJ1-3, with a possible D match to TRBD1 (6 bases). Deletions cut 0 bases from V and 2 bases from J, with 11 bases between. CDR1 and CDR2 from the germline V gene are MNHEY and SVGAGI. The length of the CDR3 is 16 residues. Written as DNA, the CDR3 is TGTGCCAGCAGTTACTCGCAGGGGACGGCTGGAAACACCATATATTTT. This sequence encodes CASSYSQGTAGNTIYF.

The V and J genes are TRBV6-5 and TRBJ1-2; 7 positions agree with TRBD1. Germline V CDR1 and CDR2: MNHEY, SVGAGI. This CDR3 is built from 13 residues. Trimming took 5 bases from V and 6 from J; bases not matched to a gene: 6. CDR3 sequence: CASSPGDRDGYTF. For the CDR3, the DNA is TGTGCCAGCAGTCCGGGGGACAGAGATGGCTACACCTTC.

This chain uses TRBV7-9 with TRBJ2-5; 7 bases map to TRBD1. From germline, CDR1 is SEHNR and CDR2 FQNEAQ (reference sequence). J gave up 4 bases and V 5 bases, and 10 bases lay outside the gene matches. The CDR3 consists of 15 residues. CDR3 amino acids: CASSTEGQLRETQYF. The CDR3 coding sequence is TGTGCCAGCAGCACCGAGGGACAGCTTCGAGAGACCCAGTACTTC.

The J gene is TRBJ2-1, the V gene TRBV4-3, with no clear D. Trimming stripped 1 base from V and 0 bases from J, with 1 base between. CDR1 and CDR2 (germline): LGHNA, YSLEER. The CDR3 extends over 13 amino acids. CDR3 loop: CASSQGSYNEQFF. CDR3 nucleotides: TGCGCCAGCAGCCAAGGCTCCTACAATGAGCAGTTCTTC.

The V gene is TRBV10-3, the J gene TRBJ2-5; no reliable D call. The CDR3 is 13 amino acids. CDR1 ENHRY and CDR2 SYGVKD come from the germline V gene. V lost 4 bases, J lost 2 bases, and 8 bases lay in between. CDR3 DNA sequence: TGTGCCATCAGTGGCCGAGATCAAGAGACCCAGTACTTC. Protein product: CAISGRDQETQYF.

The chain carries TRBV2 and TRBJ2-5, with 7 bases fitting TRBD1. Looked up from germline, CDR1 is SNHLY and CDR2 is FYNNEI. The CDR3 runs to 12 residues. V lost 9 bases, J lost 2 bases, and 3 bases stayed unmatched. The CDR3 protein is CASRDRQETQYF. The CDR3, as DNA: TGTGCCAGTCGGGACAGACAAGAGACCCAGTACTTC.

This rearrangement joins TRBV9 to TRBJ1-2; 10 bases line up with TRBD1. Germline V lookup: CDR1 SGDLS, CDR2 YYNGEE. With V trimmed by 0 bases and J by 1 base, 3 bases remained unmatched. The CDR3 loop spans 16 amino acids. CDR3 amino acids: CASSVATGGGNYGYTF. CDR3 DNA: TGTGCCAGCAGCGTAGCGACAGGGGGCGGTAACTATGGCTACACCTTC.

This clone was seen a single time. The chain is built from TRBV19 and TRBJ1-2; 12 bases are a match to TRBD1. The V segment lost 4 bases and the J segment 7 bases; nucleotides outside the gene matches: 4. The V gene's germline CDR1 is LNHDA and CDR2 SQIVND (reference sequence). The CDR3 has 14 residues. The CDR3 is CASSTGQGARGYTF. The DNA for the CDR3 is TGTGCCAGTAGTACGGGACAGGGGGCGCGTGGCTACACCTTC.

CDR3 DNA: TGTGCCAGCGGCGGACAGGGGAGGGCTAACTATGGCTACACCTTC. Translation: CASGGQGRANYGYTF. The V gene is TRBV2, the J gene TRBJ1-2; 9 bases match TRBD1. CDR1 and CDR2 (germline): SNHLY, FYNNEI. The CDR3 covers 15 residues. J lost 0 bases, V lost 8 bases, and 7 bases had no gene match.